One sample yielded the 20 T cell receptor beta chains listed below, sequenced in a study of T cell responses to AZD1222 COVID-19 vaccine. Generated by immunoSEQ multiplex PCR, the TCRdb table keeps only in-frame clones and is missing some. The table has about 160,000 clones, 90% seen once. This material consisted of peripheral blood, taken on day 0 of AZD1222 vaccination. The source is an adult in good health.

This chain uses TRBV2 with TRBJ1-1; D may be TRBD1 (5 bases). Germline V CDR1 and CDR2: SNHLY, FYNNEI. The CDR3 runs 14 residues. Trimming removed 6 bases at V and 1 base at J, with 12 bases between. CDR3 protein: CASRKDGTNTEAFF. The CDR3 bases are TGTGCCAGCAGGAAAGACGGGACGAACACTGAAGCTTTCTTT.

The rearrangement links TRBV11-3 to TRBJ2-2; D is possibly TRBD2 (6 bases). The CDR3 length is 15 residues. The ends were cut back, 6 bases at V and 4 bases at J, with 15 bases in the middle. CDR1 SGHNT and CDR2 YENEEA come from the germline V gene. This CDR3 is CASSYSGGSTGELFF. DNA for the CDR3: TGTGCCAGCAGTTACTCTGGGGGGAGCACCGGGGAGCTGTTTTTT. The full variable domain, in which reference TRBV11-3 and TRBJ2-2 provide the parts outside the CDR3, is EAGVVQSPRYKIIEKKQPVAFWCNPISGHNTLYWYLQNLGQGPELLIRYENEEAVDDSQLPKDRFSAERLKGVDSTLKIQPAELGDSAVYLCASSYSGGSTGELFFGEGSRLTVL.

This chain links TRBV5-1 with TRBJ2-7; D gene unclear. This CDR3 has 15 residues. CDR1 is SGHRS and CDR2 is YFSETQ in the germline V gene. Trimming took off 1 base at V and 0 bases at J, with 11 bases between the two ends. CDR3 residues: CASSLFGSSSYEQYF. The CDR3 bases are TGCGCCAGCAGCTTGTTCGGATCCAGCTCCTACGAGCAGTACTTC.

This chain connects TRBV7-9 to TRBJ2-5; TRBD1 matches 7 bases. Germline CDR1 and CDR2: SEHNR and FQNEAQ (reference sequence). Trimming cost V 2 bases and J 3 bases; bases outside gene matches: 0. The CDR3 extends over 13 amino acids. The CDR3 protein is CASSLTGEETQYF. In nucleotides, the CDR3 is TGTGCCAGCAGCTTAACAGGGGAAGAGACCCAGTACTTC.

The gene calls are TRBV30 and TRBJ2-3; TRBD2 matches 7 bases. Germline V gives CDR1 GTSNPN, CDR2 SVGIG (reference sequence). CDR3 length equals 13 residues. V shed 1 base and J 4 bases; nucleotides not matched to a gene: 2. The CDR3 reads CAWSGGLSDTQYF. As DNA, the CDR3 is TGTGCCTGGAGTGGGGGACTATCAGATACGCAGTATTTT.

The rearrangement links TRBV20-1 to TRBJ1-5; tentatively, D is TRBD1 (6 bases). Germline assignment: CDR1 DFQATT and CDR2 SNEGSKA (reference sequence). V lost 3 bases, J lost 5 bases, and 14 bases lay in between. The CDR3 has 14 amino acids. CDR3 loop: CSASQGSRDQPQHF. CDR3 in DNA: TGCAGTGCTAGTCAGGGGAGTAGGGATCAGCCCCAGCATTTT.

This clone was detected once. The chain employs TRBV7-6 and TRBJ1-3; D gene uncertain. Trimming stripped 5 bases from V and 0 bases from J, with 11 bases between. This CDR3 has 15 amino acids. Germline-derived CDR1 and CDR2 are SGHVS and FNYEAQ. CDR3 sequence reads: CASSPTWNSGNTIYF. DNA for the CDR3: TGTGCCAGCAGCCCGACGTGGAACTCTGGAAACACCATATATTTT.

The rearrangement uses TRBV28 and TRBJ1-5; TRBD1 is a possible D gene (6 bases). The CDR3 is made up of 14 amino acids. V was pared by 5 bases and J by 7 bases, with 15 bases between. The germline gives CDR1 MDHEN, CDR2 SYDVKM. CDR3 residues: CASSPYRDGQPQHF. The CDR3 DNA reads TGTGCCAGCAGTCCCTACAGGGACGGGCAGCCCCAGCATTTT.

On this clone: This sample also contains other DNA sequences that code for the same CDR3. The chain employs TRBV19 and TRBJ1-2; D call uncertain. The CDR3 runs to 13 residues. CDR1 and CDR2 from the germline V gene are LNHDA and SQIVND (reference sequence). The ends were cut back, 6 bases at V and 1 base at J, with 9 bases in the middle. The CDR3 sequence is CASRGSLNYGYTF. The CDR3 DNA reads TGTGCCAGTAGGGGTTCGCTTAACTATGGCTACACCTTC.

CDR3 bases: TGTGCCAGCAGCGTTCTAGGGGTCCCTTGGTACAATGAGCAGTTCTTC. It specifies CASSVLGVPWYNEQFF. The chain has TRBV9 and TRBJ2-1; TRBD1 might be the D (5 bases). CDR3 length equals 16 residues. Germline CDR1 is SGDLS and CDR2 is YYNGEE. The V end was cut by 2 bases, the J end by 4 bases, with 16 bases between.

The chain carries TRBV28 and TRBJ1-1; D unresolved. Trimming stripped 1 base from V and 7 bases from J, with 16 bases between. CDR1 and CDR2 (germline): MDHEN, SYDVKM. The CDR3 runs to 15 residues. In DNA, the CDR3 is TGTGCCAGCAGTTTATCTTCCCGGGCCGTAGGTGAAGCTTTCTTT. Translation gives CASSLSSRAVGEAFF. The full variable domain, in which reference TRBV28 and TRBJ1-1 provide the parts outside the CDR3, is DVKVTQSSRYLVKRTGEKVFLECVQDMDHENMFWYRQDPGLGLRLIYFSYDVKMKEKGDIPEGYSVSREKKERFSLILESASTNQTSMYLCASSLSSRAVGEAFFGQGTRLTVV.

The chain couples TRBV7-2 to TRBJ1-1; D unclear. This CDR3 spans 13 amino acids. V gave up 1 base and J gave up 1 base, with 4 bases separating them. Per germline, CDR1 SGHTA and CDR2 FQGNSA. CDR3 region: CASSLDRNTEAFF. CDR3 sequence (DNA): TGTGCCAGCAGCTTAGATCGGAACACTGAAGCTTTCTTT.

The rearrangement links TRBV5-6 to TRBJ2-2, with D possibly matching TRBD1 (6 bases). Germline V gene data show CDR1 as SGHDT and CDR2 as YYEEEE. CDR3 length: 13 amino acids. The V gene lost 6 bases and the J gene lost 5 bases, with 11 bases spanning the gap. Written as DNA, the CDR3 is TGTGCCAGCATTGGCAGGGGAACCGGGGAGCTGTTTTTT. Residues: CASIGRGTGELFF. The variable domain in full, completed from reference TRBV5-6 and TRBJ2-2, reads DAGVTQSPTHLIKTRGQQVTLRCSPKSGHDTVSWYQQALGQGPQFIFQYYEEEERQRGNFPDRFSGHQFPNYSSELNVNALLLGDSALYLCASIGRGTGELFFGEGSRLTVL.

The chain links TRBV7-2 to TRBJ1-3, with a possible D match to TRBD1 (5 bases). V was cut by 7 bases and J by 5 bases, with 15 bases left in between. Germline-derived CDR1 and CDR2 are SGHTA and FQGNSA. This CDR3 is built from 14 residues. CDR3: CASKTGGGRNTIYF. The CDR3 DNA follows: TGTGCCAGCAAGACCGGGGGAGGTAGAAACACCATATATTTT.

The rearrangement joins TRBV27 to TRBJ2-2, with D possibly TRBD1 on 6 matching bases. CDR1 MNHEY and CDR2 SMNVEV come from the germline V gene (reference sequence). This CDR3 is 14 amino acids long. V gave up 4 bases and J gave up 7 bases, with 13 bases separating them. The CDR3 DNA is TGTGCCAGCAGTTACAGGGCTGTTGGCGGGGAGCTGTTTTTT. Protein sequence: CASSYRAVGGELFF.

This clone has a handful of counts. V usage is TRBV19 and J usage is TRBJ1-1; TRBD1 is a possible D gene (6 bases). CDR3 length: 16 residues. The V gene lost 3 bases and the J gene lost 4 bases, with 18 bases spanning the gap. CDR1 is LNHDA and CDR2 is SQIVND in the germline V gene (reference sequence). The DNA for the CDR3 is TGTGCCAGTAGTATCCCCCGCGGGGGGGCATTCACTGAAGCTTTCTTT. Residues: CASSIPRGGAFTEAFF.

The J gene is TRBJ1-6, the V gene TRBV12-3 or TRBV12-4; D gene unclear. This CDR3 region has 13 residues. Trimming pared 2 bases from V and 7 bases from J, leaving 6 bases between. The CDR3 sequence is CASSLRENSPLHF. DNA for the CDR3: TGTGCCAGCAGTTTACGGGAGAATTCACCCCTCCACTTT.

The chain's CDR3 is CASSQVLWEEAFF. The CDR3 bases are TGCGCCAGCAGCCAAGTTCTCTGGGAGGAGGCTTTCTTT. The chain recombines TRBV4-3 with TRBJ1-1; D gene ambiguous. V shed 1 base and J shed 11 bases, with 14 bases lying between them. The CDR3 runs 13 residues. From germline, CDR1 is LGHNA and CDR2 YSLEER.

The gene calls are TRBV21-1 and TRBJ1-1. TRBV21-1 is classified as a pseudogene. There are 14 residues in the CDR3. The CDR3 DNA is TGTGCCAGCAGCAAAGCAGAGCCGAACACTGAAGCTTTCTTT. This gives the protein CASSKAEPNTEAFF.

V gene TRBV19 combines with J gene TRBJ1-5; 9 bases are a match to TRBD1. Germline assignment: CDR1 LNHDA and CDR2 SQIVND (reference sequence). CDR3 length: 16 amino acids. The V gene end was trimmed by 7 bases and the J gene end by 4 bases; junction bases not matched to a gene: 11. For the CDR3, the DNA is TGTGCCAGTACGAACAACAGGGGGCGCGTTAATCAGCCCCAGCATTTT. Translated: CASTNNRGRVNQPQHF.